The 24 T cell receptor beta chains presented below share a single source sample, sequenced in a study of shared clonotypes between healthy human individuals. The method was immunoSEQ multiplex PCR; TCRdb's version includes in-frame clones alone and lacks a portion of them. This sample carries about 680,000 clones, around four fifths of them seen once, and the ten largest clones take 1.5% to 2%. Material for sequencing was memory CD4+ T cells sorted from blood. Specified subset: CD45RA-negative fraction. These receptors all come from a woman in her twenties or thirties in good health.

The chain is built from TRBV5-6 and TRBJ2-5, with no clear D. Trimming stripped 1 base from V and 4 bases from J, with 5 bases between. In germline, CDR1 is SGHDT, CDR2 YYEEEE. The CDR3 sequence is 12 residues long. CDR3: CASSLLGETQYF. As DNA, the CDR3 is TGTGCCAGCAGCTTGCTGGGAGAGACCCAGTACTTC.

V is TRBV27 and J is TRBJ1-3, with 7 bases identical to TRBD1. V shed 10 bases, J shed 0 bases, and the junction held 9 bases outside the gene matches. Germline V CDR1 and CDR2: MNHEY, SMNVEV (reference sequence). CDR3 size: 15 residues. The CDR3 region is CATSRTGRSGNTIYF. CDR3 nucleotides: TGTGCCACCTCCCGGACAGGACGCTCTGGAAACACCATATATTTT.

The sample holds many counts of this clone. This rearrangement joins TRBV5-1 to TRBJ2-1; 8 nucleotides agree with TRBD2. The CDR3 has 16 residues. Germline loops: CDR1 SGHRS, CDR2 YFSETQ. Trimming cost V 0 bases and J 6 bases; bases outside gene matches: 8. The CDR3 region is CASSLVSGTSFNEQFF. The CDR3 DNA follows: TGCGCCAGCAGCTTGGTTTCCGGGACTAGTTTCAATGAGCAGTTCTTC.

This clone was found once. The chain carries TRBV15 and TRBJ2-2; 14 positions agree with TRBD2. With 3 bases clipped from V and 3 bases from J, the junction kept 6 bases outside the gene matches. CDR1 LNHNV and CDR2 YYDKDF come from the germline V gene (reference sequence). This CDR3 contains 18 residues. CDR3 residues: CATSRGLAGDFYTGELFF. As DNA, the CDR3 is TGTGCCACCAGCAGGGGACTAGCGGGAGACTTTTACACCGGGGAGCTGTTTTTT.

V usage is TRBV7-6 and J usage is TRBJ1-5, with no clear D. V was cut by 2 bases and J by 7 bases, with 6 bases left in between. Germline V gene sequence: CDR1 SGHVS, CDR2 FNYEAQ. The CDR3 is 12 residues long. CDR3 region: CASSLPGQPQHF. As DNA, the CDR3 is TGTGCCAGCAGCTTACCTGGGCAGCCCCAGCATTTT.

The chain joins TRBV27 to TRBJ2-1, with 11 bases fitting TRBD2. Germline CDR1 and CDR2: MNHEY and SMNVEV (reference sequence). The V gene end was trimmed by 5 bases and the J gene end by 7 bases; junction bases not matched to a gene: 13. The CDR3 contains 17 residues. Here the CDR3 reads CASSPLIAGGQINEQFF. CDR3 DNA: TGTGCCAGCAGTCCACTGATAGCGGGAGGGCAAATAAATGAGCAGTTCTTC.

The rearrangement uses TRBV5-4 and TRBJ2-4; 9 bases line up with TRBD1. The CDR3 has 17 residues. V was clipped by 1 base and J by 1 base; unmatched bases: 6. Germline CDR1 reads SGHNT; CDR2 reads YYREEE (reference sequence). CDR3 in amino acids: CASSLLTGGIAKNIQYF. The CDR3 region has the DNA TGTGCCAGCAGCTTGCTGACAGGGGGGATTGCCAAAAACATTCAGTACTTC. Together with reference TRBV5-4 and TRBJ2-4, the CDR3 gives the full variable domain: ETGVTQSPTHLIKTRGQQVTLRCSSQSGHNTVSWYQQALGQGPQFIFQYYREEENGRGNFPPRFSGLQFPNYSSELNVNALELDDSALYLCASSLLTGGIAKNIQYFGAGTRLSVL.

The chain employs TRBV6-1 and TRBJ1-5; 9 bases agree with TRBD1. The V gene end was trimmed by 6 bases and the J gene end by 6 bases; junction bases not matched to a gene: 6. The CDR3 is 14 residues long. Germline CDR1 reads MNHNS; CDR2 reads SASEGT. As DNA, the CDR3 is TGTGCCAGCAGCGGGACAGGGCAGACTCAGCCCCAGCATTTT. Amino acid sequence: CASSGTGQTQPQHF.

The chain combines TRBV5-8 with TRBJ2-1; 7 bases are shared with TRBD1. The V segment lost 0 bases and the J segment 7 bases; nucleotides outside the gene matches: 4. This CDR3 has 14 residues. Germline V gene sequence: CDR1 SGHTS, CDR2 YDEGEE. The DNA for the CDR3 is TGTGCCAGCAGCTTGGAGCAGGGGGTTAATGAGCAGTTCTTC. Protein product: CASSLEQGVNEQFF. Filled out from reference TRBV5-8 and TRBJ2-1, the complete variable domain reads EAGVTQSPTHLIKTRGQQATLRCSPISGHTSVYWYQQALGLGLQFLLWYDEGEERNRGNFPPRFSGRQFPNYSSELNVNALELEDSALYLCASSLEQGVNEQFFGPGTRLTVL.

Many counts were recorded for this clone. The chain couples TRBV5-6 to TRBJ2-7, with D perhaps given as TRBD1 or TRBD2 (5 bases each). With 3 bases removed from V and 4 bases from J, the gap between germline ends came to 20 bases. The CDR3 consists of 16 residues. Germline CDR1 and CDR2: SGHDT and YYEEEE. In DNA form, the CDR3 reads TGTGCCAGCAGCTCTTACGGGGCCGATTTCGGGTACGAGCAGTACTTC. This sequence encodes CASSSYGADFGYEQYF.

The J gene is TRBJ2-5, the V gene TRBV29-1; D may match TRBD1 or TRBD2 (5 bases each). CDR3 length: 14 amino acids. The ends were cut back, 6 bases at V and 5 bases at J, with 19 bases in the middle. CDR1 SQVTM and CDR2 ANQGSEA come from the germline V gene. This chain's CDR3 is CSVGRDPRMETQYF. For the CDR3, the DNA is TGCAGCGTGGGTAGGGACCCCAGGATGGAGACCCAGTACTTC.

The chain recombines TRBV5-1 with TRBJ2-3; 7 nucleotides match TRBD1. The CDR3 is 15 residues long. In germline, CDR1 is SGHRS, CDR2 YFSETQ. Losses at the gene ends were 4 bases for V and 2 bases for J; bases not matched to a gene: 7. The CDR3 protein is CASSLGQEYTDTQYF. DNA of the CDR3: TGCGCCAGCAGCCTAGGACAGGAATACACAGATACGCAGTATTTT.

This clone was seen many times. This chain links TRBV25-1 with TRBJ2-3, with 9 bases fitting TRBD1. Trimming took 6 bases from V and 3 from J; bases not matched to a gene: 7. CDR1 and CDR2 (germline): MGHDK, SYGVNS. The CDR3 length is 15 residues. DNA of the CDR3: TGTGCCAGCAGAGGTACAGGGGGCGAAACAGATACGCAGTATTTT. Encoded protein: CASRGTGGETDTQYF. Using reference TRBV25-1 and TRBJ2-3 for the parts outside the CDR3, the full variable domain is EADIYQTPRYLVIGTGKKITLECSQTMGHDKMYWYQQDPGMELHLIHYSYGVNSTEKGDLSSESTVSRIRTEHFPLTLESARPSHTSQYLCASRGTGGETDTQYFGPGTRLTVL.

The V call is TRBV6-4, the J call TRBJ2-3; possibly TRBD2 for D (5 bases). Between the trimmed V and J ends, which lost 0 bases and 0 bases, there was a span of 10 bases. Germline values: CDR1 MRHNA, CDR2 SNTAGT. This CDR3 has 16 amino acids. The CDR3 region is CASSDSGSASTDTQYF. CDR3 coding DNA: TGTGCCAGCAGTGACTCGGGGAGCGCTAGCACAGATACGCAGTATTTT.

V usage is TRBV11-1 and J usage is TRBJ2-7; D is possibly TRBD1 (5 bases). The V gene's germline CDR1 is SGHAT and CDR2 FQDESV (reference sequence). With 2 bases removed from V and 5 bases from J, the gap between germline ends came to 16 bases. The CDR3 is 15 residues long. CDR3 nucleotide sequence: TGTGCCAGCAGCTTACCCCAGGGCAGGGTGAACGAGCAGTACTTC. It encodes CASSLPQGRVNEQYF.

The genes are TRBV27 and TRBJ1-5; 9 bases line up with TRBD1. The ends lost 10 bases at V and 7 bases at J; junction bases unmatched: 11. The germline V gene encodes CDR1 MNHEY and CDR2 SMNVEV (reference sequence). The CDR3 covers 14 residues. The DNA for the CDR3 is TGTGCCATTACTCCGGGACAGGGACTACAGCCCCAGCATTTT. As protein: CAITPGQGLQPQHF.

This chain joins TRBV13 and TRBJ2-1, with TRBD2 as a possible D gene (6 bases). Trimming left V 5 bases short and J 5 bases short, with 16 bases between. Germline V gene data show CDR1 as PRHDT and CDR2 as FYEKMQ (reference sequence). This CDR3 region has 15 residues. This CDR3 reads CASSVPGLTHNEQFF. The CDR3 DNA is TGTGCCAGCAGCGTCCCGGGACTCACACACAATGAGCAGTTCTTC.

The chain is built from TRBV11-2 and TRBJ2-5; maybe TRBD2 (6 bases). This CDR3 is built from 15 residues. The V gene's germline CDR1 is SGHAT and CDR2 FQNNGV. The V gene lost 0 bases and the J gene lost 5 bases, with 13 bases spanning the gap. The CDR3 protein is CASSLEGRGGETQYF. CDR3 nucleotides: TGTGCCAGCAGCTTAGAAGGACGAGGAGGGGAGACCCAGTACTTC. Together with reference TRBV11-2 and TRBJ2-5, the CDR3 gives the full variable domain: EAGVAQSPRYKIIEKRQSVAFWCNPISGHATLYWYQQILGQGPKLLIQFQNNGVVDDSQLPKDRFSAERLKGVDSTLKIQPAKLEDSAVYLCASSLEGRGGETQYFGPGTRLLVL.

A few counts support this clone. In DNA, the CDR3 is TGTGCCAGCAGTGTAGAGGGAACCATATATTTT. This gives the protein CASSVEGTIYF. The chain is built from TRBV2 and TRBJ1-3; D unclear. The CDR3 runs 11 residues. Trimming stripped 4 bases from V and 10 bases from J, with 8 bases between. CDR1 and CDR2 from the germline V gene are SNHLY and FYNNEI.

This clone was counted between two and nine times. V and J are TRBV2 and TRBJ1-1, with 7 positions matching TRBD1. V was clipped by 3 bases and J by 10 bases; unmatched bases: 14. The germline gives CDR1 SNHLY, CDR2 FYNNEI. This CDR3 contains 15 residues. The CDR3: CASSDSRTGGLGAFF. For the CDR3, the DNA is TGTGCCAGCAGTGATAGTAGGACAGGTGGATTGGGAGCTTTCTTT.

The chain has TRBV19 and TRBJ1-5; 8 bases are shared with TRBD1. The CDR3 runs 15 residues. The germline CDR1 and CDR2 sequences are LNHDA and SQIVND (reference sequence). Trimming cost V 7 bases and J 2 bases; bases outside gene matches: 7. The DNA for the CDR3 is TGTGCCAGTACCTACCAGACAGGGGGCAATCAGCCCCAGCATTTT. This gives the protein CASTYQTGGNQPQHF.

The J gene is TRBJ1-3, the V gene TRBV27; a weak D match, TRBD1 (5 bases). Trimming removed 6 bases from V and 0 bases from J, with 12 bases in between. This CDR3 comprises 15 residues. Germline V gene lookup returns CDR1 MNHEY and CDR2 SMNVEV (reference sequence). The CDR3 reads CASRPDRGSGNTIYF. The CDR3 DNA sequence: TGTGCCAGCAGACCCGACAGAGGCTCTGGAAACACCATATATTTT.

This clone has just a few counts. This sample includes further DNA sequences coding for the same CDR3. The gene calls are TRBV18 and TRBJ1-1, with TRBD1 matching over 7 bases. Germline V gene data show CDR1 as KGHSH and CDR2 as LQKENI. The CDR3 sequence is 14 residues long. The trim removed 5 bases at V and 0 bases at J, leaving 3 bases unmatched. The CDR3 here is CASSEQGLNTEAFF. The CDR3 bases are TGTGCCAGCTCAGAACAGGGGTTGAACACTGAAGCTTTCTTT. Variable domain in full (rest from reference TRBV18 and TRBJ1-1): NAGVMQNPRHLVRRRGQEARLRCSPMKGHSHVYWYRQLPEEGLKFMVYLQKENIIDESGMPKERFSAEFPKEGPSILRIQQVVRGDSAAYFCASSEQGLNTEAFFGQGTRLTVV.

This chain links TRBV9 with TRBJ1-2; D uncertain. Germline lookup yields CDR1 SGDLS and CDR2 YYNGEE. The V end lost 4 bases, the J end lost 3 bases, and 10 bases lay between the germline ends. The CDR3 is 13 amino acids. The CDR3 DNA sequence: TGTGCCAGCAGCCTTAGGGTTGACTATGGCTACACCTTC. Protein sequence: CASSLRVDYGYTF.